Sequencing of this T cell receptor beta chain was carried out in a study of regulatory T cells in long-lasting Graves disease. As for the study in general: Recently diagnosed Graves' patients had received antithyroid drugs for under 3 months.

iRepertoire HTBI primers and Arm-PCR of CDR3 regions built TCR beta libraries. Using its own MiXCR run on the multiplex PCR reads, TCRdb lists one record per CDR3 protein. Of about 540,000 distinct CDR3 sequences listed, approximately 15% are singletons. Time point described: newly diagnosed GD, antithyroid drugs for less than 3 months. RNA extracted from PBMCs served as the sequencing template. Germline loops: CDR1 SGHAT, CDR2 FQNNGV. The CDR3 spans 15 residues. Trimming cost V 1 base and J 0 bases, with 7 bases left between them. As to this clonotype: No antigen is known for it.

The study, taken as a whole, reports: There were preferences for TRBV28, TRBJ1-2 and TRBJ2-5 in persistent disease. Few sampled subjects may have lowered accuracy.

These data were also reused for a study on T cells in Graves' hyperthyroidism and ophthalmopathy. That source reports: On the basis of clinical symptoms, serum thyroxine and TRAb, thyroid ultrasound and orbital computed tomography, diagnoses were made.

The genes are TRBV11-2 and TRBJ1-5; D possibly corresponds to TRBD1 (5 bases). The source material was peripheral blood mononuclear cells (PBMCs), sampled at new diagnosis, from a patient treated with antithyroid drugs. This clonotype was sampled from a man younger than 45 with Graves disease. DNA for the CDR3: TGTGCCAGCAGCTTAGGGACATATAGCAATCAGCCCCAGCATTTT. Protein product: CASSLGTYSNQPQHF.